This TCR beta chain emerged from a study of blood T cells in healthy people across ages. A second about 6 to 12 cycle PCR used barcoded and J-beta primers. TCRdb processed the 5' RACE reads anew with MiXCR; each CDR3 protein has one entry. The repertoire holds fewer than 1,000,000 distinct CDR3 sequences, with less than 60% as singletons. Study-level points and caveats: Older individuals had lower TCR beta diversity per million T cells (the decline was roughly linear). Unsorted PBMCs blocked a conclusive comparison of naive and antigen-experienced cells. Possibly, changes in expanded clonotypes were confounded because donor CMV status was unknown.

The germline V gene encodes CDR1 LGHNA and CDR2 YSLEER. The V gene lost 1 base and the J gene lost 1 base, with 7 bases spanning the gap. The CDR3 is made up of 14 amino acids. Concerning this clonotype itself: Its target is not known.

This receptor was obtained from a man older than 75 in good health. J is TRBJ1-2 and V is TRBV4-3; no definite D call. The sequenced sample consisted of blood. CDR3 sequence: CASSQGTDNYGYTF. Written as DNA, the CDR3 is TGCGCCAGCAGCCAAGGGACTGATAACTATGGCTACACCTTC.